These 26 T cell receptor beta chains came from one sample sequenced in a study of control samples from healthy donors and cancer patients. Assay: immunoSEQ multiplex PCR; the TCRdb copy retains only in-frame clones and omits some. The sample holds 95,000 to 130,000 clones; approximately 90% are singletons and the top ten take 2.3%. The sample was blood. These receptors were taken from a woman between 70 and 85 years old in good health.

The chain combines TRBV6-1 with TRBJ2-1, with 12 nucleotides matching TRBD2. Germline lookup yields CDR1 MNHNS and CDR2 SASEGT. The V gene end was trimmed by 4 bases and the J gene end by 7 bases; junction bases not matched to a gene: 11. CDR3 length: 17 residues. The CDR3 sequence is CASSAGSSGGARNEQFF. In DNA, the CDR3 is TGTGCCAGCAGTGCCGGTTCTAGCGGGGGGGCCCGAAATGAGCAGTTCTTC.

CDR3 loop: CASSNTRGWNEKLFF. Here the CDR3 DNA reads TGTGCCAGCAGCAACACCAGGGGATGGAATGAAAAACTGTTTTTT. The V call is TRBV7-8, the J call TRBJ1-4, with D possibly TRBD1 on 6 matching bases. Trimming removed 5 bases from V and 5 bases from J, with 15 bases in between. This CDR3 spans 15 amino acids. Germline assignment: CDR1 SGHVS and CDR2 FQNEAQ. The whole variable domain, remainder taken from reference TRBV7-8 and TRBJ1-4, is GAGVSQSPRYKVAKRGQDVALRCDPISGHVSLFWYQQALGQGPEFLTYFQNEAQLDKSGLPSDRFFAERPEGSVSTLKIQRTQQEDSAVYLCASSNTRGWNEKLFFGSGTQLSVL.

This clone occurred once. V and J are TRBV5-1 and TRBJ2-2; D is possibly TRBD1 (7 bases). The CDR3 consists of 14 residues. In germline, CDR1 is SGHRS, CDR2 YFSETQ. Between the trimmed V and J ends, which lost 6 bases and 4 bases, there was a span of 13 bases. The chain's CDR3 is CASTTQGGTGELFF. The CDR3 DNA follows: TGCGCCAGCACCACCCAGGGGGGCACCGGGGAGCTGTTTTTT.

The chain recombines TRBV24-1 with TRBJ1-2; no clear D. Germline V gene lookup returns CDR1 KGHDR and CDR2 SFDVKD. The V end lost 2 bases, the J end lost 7 bases, and 10 bases lay between the germline ends. The CDR3 consists of 13 residues. The CDR3 reads CATSDSSEAGYTF. CDR3 DNA sequence: TGTGCCACCAGTGATTCTTCAGAGGCTGGCTACACCTTC.

The rearrangement joins TRBV7-2 to TRBJ2-3, with TRBD2 identical over 10 bases. The V gene's germline CDR1 is SGHTA and CDR2 FQGNSA. The trim removed 2 bases at V and 6 bases at J, leaving 17 bases unmatched. The CDR3 is made up of 19 amino acids. CDR3 sequence reads: CASSLTPASGTSVMDTQYF. CDR3 in DNA: TGTGCCAGCAGCTTAACCCCGGCCTCCGGGACTAGCGTAATGGATACGCAGTATTTT.

V and J are TRBV4-1 and TRBJ1-4; maybe TRBD1 (6 bases). Germline-derived CDR1 and CDR2 are MGHRA and YSYEKL. Trimming pared 1 base from V and 8 bases from J, leaving 14 bases between. The CDR3 has 15 amino acids. The CDR3 loop is CASSQGKGGGEKLFF. The DNA for the CDR3 is TGCGCCAGCAGCCAAGGGAAAGGGGGAGGAGAAAAACTGTTTTTT.

This sequence joins TRBV9 and TRBJ2-1; 7 positions agree with TRBD1. The V gene's germline CDR1 is SGDLS and CDR2 YYNGEE. V was pared by 4 bases and J by 5 bases, with 6 bases of the junction left unmatched. This CDR3 has 14 amino acids. The chain's CDR3 is CASSHGTANNEQFF. The CDR3 coding sequence is TGTGCCAGCAGCCACGGGACAGCAAACAATGAGCAGTTCTTC.

The rearrangement joins TRBV27 to TRBJ1-2; 8 bases match TRBD1. Unmatched junction bases numbered 5, after V lost 3 bases and J lost 8 bases. The CDR3 runs to 13 residues. The V gene's germline CDR1 is MNHEY and CDR2 SMNVEV (reference sequence). Here the CDR3 reads CASSFQGALGYTF. The DNA for the CDR3 is TGTGCCAGCAGTTTCCAGGGGGCGCTCGGCTACACCTTC.

This clone was detected only a few times. The chain uses TRBV18 and TRBJ1-1; TRBD1 is a possible D gene (5 bases). The CDR3 is 13 amino acids. Germline assignment: CDR1 KGHSH and CDR2 LQKENI. V dropped 2 bases and J dropped 5 bases, with 9 bases sitting between them. CDR3 sequence reads: CASSPGAPTEAFF. DNA for the CDR3: TGTGCCAGCTCACCAGGGGCGCCTACTGAAGCTTTCTTT.

The chain has TRBV4-1 and TRBJ2-7; possibly TRBD2 for D (6 bases). The V and J ends lost 1 base and 0 bases respectively, with 10 bases between them. CDR1 and CDR2 (germline): MGHRA, YSYEKL. CDR3 size: 15 residues. The CDR3, as DNA: TGCGCCAGCAGCCAAGGGCGGGGTTCCTCCTACGAGCAGTACTTC. As protein: CASSQGRGSSYEQYF.

The rearrangement links TRBV11-3 to TRBJ2-3; D uncertain. The ends were cut back, 5 bases at V and 2 bases at J, with 11 bases in the middle. Germline lookup yields CDR1 SGHNT and CDR2 YENEEA. The CDR3 contains 14 residues. CDR3 DNA: TGTGCCAGCAGCCTCGCACACCACACAGATACGCAGTATTTT. It yields the protein CASSLAHHTDTQYF.

The sample holds one count of this clone. V is TRBV5-1 and J is TRBJ1-1; D is ambiguous. Germline V gives CDR1 SGHRS, CDR2 YFSETQ. The length of the CDR3 is 13 residues. The ends were cut back, 4 bases at V and 1 base at J, with 8 bases in the middle. The DNA for the CDR3 is TGCGCCAGCAGCGGCCGGGGGAACACTGAAGCTTTCTTT. Residues: CASSGRGNTEAFF.

This clone came up once. CDR3 DNA: TGCGCCAGCAGCCGGGACAGCGGGGGGGTCTACGAGCAGTACTTC. Encoded protein: CASSRDSGGVYEQYF. The V gene is TRBV4-1, the J gene TRBJ2-7; 10 bases are shared with TRBD2. J gave up 3 bases and V 4 bases, and 6 bases lay outside the gene matches. Germline V gene data show CDR1 as MGHRA and CDR2 as YSYEKL. The CDR3 contains 15 residues.

V gene TRBV5-1 combines with J gene TRBJ1-3; TRBD1 matches 7 bases. The V segment lost 4 bases and the J segment 2 bases; nucleotides outside the gene matches: 3. Germline V gene lookup returns CDR1 SGHRS and CDR2 YFSETQ. The CDR3 loop spans 14 amino acids. CDR3 amino acids: CASSDDRAGNTIYF. For the CDR3, the DNA is TGCGCCAGCAGCGATGACAGGGCTGGAAACACCATATATTTT.

This clone was seen a single time. The chain is built from TRBV6-4 and TRBJ2-2, with 9 nucleotides matching TRBD2. Trimming took 6 bases from V and 5 from J; bases not matched to a gene: 10. From germline, CDR1 is MRHNA and CDR2 SNTAGT. The CDR3 has 16 residues. The DNA for the CDR3 is TGTGCCAGCAGCCCCCTGCGGGGGGGCTTAACCGGGGAGCTGTTTTTT. Protein product: CASSPLRGGLTGELFF.

The V gene is TRBV18, the J gene TRBJ2-5; 7 nucleotides agree with TRBD1. This CDR3 spans 14 amino acids. Trimming removed 4 bases from V and 2 bases from J; junction bases left unmatched: 4. Germline V gene lookup returns CDR1 KGHSH and CDR2 LQKENI. In DNA, the CDR3 is TGTGCCAGCTCACATGGGACAGCGCAAGAGACCCAGTACTTC. Protein: CASSHGTAQETQYF.

V gene TRBV11-2 combines with J gene TRBJ2-1, with 9 bases fitting TRBD1. The junction had 5 bases not matched to a gene; V was cut back by 4 bases and J by 4 bases. This CDR3 is 15 amino acids long. Germline assignment: CDR1 SGHAT and CDR2 FQNNGV. CDR3 bases: TGTGCCAGCAGCTCCACAGGACAGGGGTACAATGAGCAGTTCTTC. Residues: CASSSTGQGYNEQFF.

The chain is built from TRBV19 and TRBJ2-2; 15 bases align to TRBD2. The CDR3 extends over 18 amino acids. V was clipped by 6 bases and J by 1 base; unmatched bases: 6. From germline, CDR1 is LNHDA and CDR2 SQIVND (reference sequence). In nucleotides, the CDR3 is TGTGCCAGTAGGCCGGGACTAGCGGGGGGTTTGAACACCGGGGAGCTGTTTTTT. Amino acids: CASRPGLAGGLNTGELFF.

V usage is TRBV9 and J usage is TRBJ1-4, with 9 positions matching TRBD1. CDR1 SGDLS and CDR2 YYNGEE come from the germline V gene. The CDR3 has 17 residues. V shed 0 bases and J 7 bases; nucleotides not matched to a gene: 10. The CDR3 DNA follows: TGTGCCAGCAGCGTAGGGTCCTCCGGGACAGGGATTGAAAAACTGTTTTTT. It codes for CASSVGSSGTGIEKLFF.

CDR3 amino acids: CASKYGPNTEAFF. CDR3 DNA: TGTGCCAGCAAATATGGGCCGAACACTGAAGCTTTCTTT. V gene TRBV2 combines with J gene TRBJ1-1, with D hard to call. Trimming took 7 bases from V and 1 from J, leaving 10 bases between them. Germline CDR1 SNHLY, CDR2 FYNNEI. This CDR3 region has 13 residues.

CDR3 protein: CASSSQGADTEAFF. DNA of the CDR3: TGTGCCAGCTCATCTCAGGGGGCGGACACTGAAGCTTTCTTT. The V call is TRBV18, the J call TRBJ1-1; 8 nucleotides agree with TRBD1. V was pared by 5 bases and J by 3 bases, with 5 bases of the junction left unmatched. CDR3 length equals 14 residues. Germline loops: CDR1 KGHSH, CDR2 LQKENI.

V gene TRBV6-2 or TRBV6-3 combines with J gene TRBJ1-6; D is uncertain. V was shortened by 2 bases and J by 10 bases, with 12 bases between the two germline ends. Germline V lookup: CDR1 MNHEY, CDR2 SVGEGT. The CDR3 spans 14 residues. CDR3 amino acids: CASSYVTWTSPLHF. The DNA for the CDR3 is TGTGCCAGCAGTTACGTGACCTGGACCTCACCCCTCCACTTT.

This clone was detected only once. The chain couples TRBV5-5 to TRBJ1-1; D may be TRBD1 (6 bases). Germline CDR1 reads SGHKS; CDR2 reads YYEKEE (reference sequence). Trimming took off 4 bases at V and 3 bases at J, with 13 bases between the two ends. The CDR3 spans 14 residues. The CDR3 is CASSQTGWDTEAFF. The CDR3 DNA reads as TGTGCCAGCAGCCAGACAGGCTGGGACACTGAAGCTTTCTTT. The full variable domain, rest sourced from reference TRBV5-5 and TRBJ1-1, is DAGVTQSPTHLIKTRGQQVTLRCSPISGHKSVSWYQQVLGQGPQFIFQYYEKEERGRGNFPDRFSARQFPNYSSELNVNALLLGDSALYLCASSQTGWDTEAFFGQGTRLTVV.

V is TRBV15 and J is TRBJ1-1, with D tentatively TRBD1 (6 bases). The germline gives CDR1 LNHNV, CDR2 YYDKDF (reference sequence). V dropped 5 bases and J dropped 6 bases, with 16 bases sitting between them. The CDR3 length is 14 residues. The CDR3 DNA is TGTGCCACCAGCCCTCGGGGGGGGCTGGCTGAAGCTTTCTTT. It yields the protein CATSPRGGLAEAFF.

About this clone itself: The same CDR3 can be traced to other DNA sequences in this sample. The V and J genes are TRBV12-3 or TRBV12-4 and TRBJ2-1, with D unclear. Between the trimmed V and J ends, which lost 7 bases and 7 bases, there was a span of 11 bases. The CDR3 consists of 12 residues. CDR3 protein: CASTTLPNEQFF. The DNA of the CDR3 is TGTGCCAGCACTACCCTCCCGAATGAGCAGTTCTTC.

The chain couples TRBV16 to TRBJ1-6, with D possibly being TRBD1 (5 bases). Germline lookup yields CDR1 KGHSY and CDR2 FQNENV. V was clipped by 5 bases and J by 0 bases, with 8 bases between them. The CDR3 extends over 15 amino acids. Here the CDR3 reads CASSGGSSYNSPLHF. The CDR3 nucleotides are TGTGCCAGCAGCGGGGGGAGCTCCTATAATTCACCCCTCCACTTT.